This TCR beta chain was captured by sequencing in a study of T cell responses to AZD1222 COVID-19 vaccine. Of note for this clone: The antigen is not known.

Investigators merged groups given second doses at roughly 4 or roughly 12 weeks. Study-wide results and caveats: Seropositive at baseline were only 5 or 6 AZD1222 recipients.

The assay was immunoSEQ multiplex PCR, and TCRdb's table has in-frame clones only and misses some. The sample includes 110,000 to 150,000 clones, approximately 90% of them seen just once. V was pared by 5 bases and J by 3 bases, with 10 bases between. Germline CDR1 reads SGHNT; CDR2 reads YENEEA. The CDR3 length is 13 residues. This TCR derives from an adult who received the AZD1222 COVID-19 vaccine. The chain joins TRBV11-3 to TRBJ1-1, with D possibly TRBD1 on 5 matching bases. The sample was peripheral blood, taken 28 days after the second AZD1222 dose. CDR3 bases: TGTGCCAGCAGCCCAGGGAGGGACACTGAAGCTTTCTTT. Its translation: CASSPGRDTEAFF.